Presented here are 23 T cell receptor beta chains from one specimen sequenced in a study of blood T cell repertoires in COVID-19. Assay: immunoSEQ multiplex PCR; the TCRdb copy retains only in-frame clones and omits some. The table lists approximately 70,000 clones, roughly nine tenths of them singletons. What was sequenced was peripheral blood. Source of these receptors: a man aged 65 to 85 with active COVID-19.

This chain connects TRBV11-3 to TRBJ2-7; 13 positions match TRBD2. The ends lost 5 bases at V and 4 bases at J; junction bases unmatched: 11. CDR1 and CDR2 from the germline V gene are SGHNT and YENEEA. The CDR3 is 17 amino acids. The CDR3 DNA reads TGTGCCAGCAGCCCGTTGGAGGGACTAGCGGGATCTTACGAGCAGTACTTC. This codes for CASSPLEGLAGSYEQYF.

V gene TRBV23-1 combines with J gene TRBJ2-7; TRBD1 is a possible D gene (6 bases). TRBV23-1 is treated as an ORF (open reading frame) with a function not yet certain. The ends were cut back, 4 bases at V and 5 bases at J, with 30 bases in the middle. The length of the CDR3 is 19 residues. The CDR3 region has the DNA TGCGCCAGCAGTCCCCAAATTCCAAACCCCAGACAGGCTGGGGACGAGCAGTACTTC. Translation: CASSPQIPNPRQAGDEQYF.

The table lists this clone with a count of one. This chain's CDR3 is CASSRPPGRYEQYF. The CDR3, as DNA: TGCGCCAGCAGCCGGCCCCCAGGGCGCTACGAGCAGTACTTC. V and J are TRBV5-1 and TRBJ2-7; tentative D call: TRBD1 (5 bases). The V and J ends lost 4 bases and 3 bases respectively, with 14 bases between them. The CDR3 contains 14 residues. The germline CDR1 and CDR2 sequences are SGHRS and YFSETQ.

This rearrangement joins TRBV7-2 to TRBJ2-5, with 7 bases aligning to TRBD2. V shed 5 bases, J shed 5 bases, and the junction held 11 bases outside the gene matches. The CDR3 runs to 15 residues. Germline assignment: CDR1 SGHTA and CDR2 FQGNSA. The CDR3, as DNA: TGTGCCAGCAGCGGGAGGGACGACGTCGGGGAGACCCAGTACTTC. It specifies CASSGRDDVGETQYF.

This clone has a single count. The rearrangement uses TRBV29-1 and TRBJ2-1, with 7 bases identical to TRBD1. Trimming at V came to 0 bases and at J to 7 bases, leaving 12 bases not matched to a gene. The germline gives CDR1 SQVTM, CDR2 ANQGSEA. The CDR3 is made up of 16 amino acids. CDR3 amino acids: CSVEDPRAGGRNEQFF. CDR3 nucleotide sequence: TGCAGCGTTGAAGATCCAAGGGCAGGGGGAAGAAATGAGCAGTTCTTC.

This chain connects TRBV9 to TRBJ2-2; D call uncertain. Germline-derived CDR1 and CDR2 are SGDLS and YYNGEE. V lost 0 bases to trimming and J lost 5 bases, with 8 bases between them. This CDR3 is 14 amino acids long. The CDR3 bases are TGTGCCAGCAGCGTAGTCAGTCAGACCGGGGAGCTGTTTTTT. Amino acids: CASSVVSQTGELFF.

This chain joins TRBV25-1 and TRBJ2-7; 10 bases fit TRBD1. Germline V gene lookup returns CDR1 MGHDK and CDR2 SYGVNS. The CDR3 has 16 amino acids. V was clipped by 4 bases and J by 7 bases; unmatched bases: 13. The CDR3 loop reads CASSGGPGQGRGEQYF. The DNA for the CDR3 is TGTGCCAGCAGTGGGGGACCGGGACAGGGGCGTGGGGAGCAGTACTTC.

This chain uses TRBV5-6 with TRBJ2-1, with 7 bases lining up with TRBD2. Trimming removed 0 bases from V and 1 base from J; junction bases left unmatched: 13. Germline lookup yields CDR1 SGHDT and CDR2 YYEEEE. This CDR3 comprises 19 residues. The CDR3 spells CASSLAVGLGPRSYNEQFF. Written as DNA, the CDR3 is TGTGCCAGCAGCTTGGCCGTCGGACTAGGCCCGAGGTCCTACAATGAGCAGTTCTTC.

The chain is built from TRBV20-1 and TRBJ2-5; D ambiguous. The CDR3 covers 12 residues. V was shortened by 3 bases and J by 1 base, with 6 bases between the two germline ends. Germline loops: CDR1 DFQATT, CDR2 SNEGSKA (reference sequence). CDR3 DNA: TGCAGTGCTAGTTCGGGCCAAGAGACCCAGTACTTC. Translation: CSASSGQETQYF.

The CDR3 spells CASSLAQKNTEAFF. DNA for the CDR3: TGTGCCAGCAGCTTAGCGCAGAAGAACACTGAAGCTTTCTTT. The V and J genes are TRBV7-2 and TRBJ1-1; no reliable D call. V shed 0 bases and J shed 1 base, with 6 bases lying between them. Germline CDR1 is SGHTA and CDR2 is FQGNSA. This CDR3 region has 14 residues.

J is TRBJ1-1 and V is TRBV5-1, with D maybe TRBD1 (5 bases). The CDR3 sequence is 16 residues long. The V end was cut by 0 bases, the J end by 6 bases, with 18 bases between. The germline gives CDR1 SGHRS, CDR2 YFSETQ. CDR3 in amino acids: CASSLAGGGAGAEAFF. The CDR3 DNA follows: TGCGCCAGCAGCTTGGCCGGCGGAGGGGCGGGGGCTGAAGCTTTCTTT. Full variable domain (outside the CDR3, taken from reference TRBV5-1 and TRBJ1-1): KAGVTQTPRYLIKTRGQQVTLSCSPISGHRSVSWYQQTPGQGLQFLFEYFSETQRNKGNFPGRFSGRQFSNSRSEMNVSTLELGDSALYLCASSLAGGGAGAEAFFGQGTRLTVV.

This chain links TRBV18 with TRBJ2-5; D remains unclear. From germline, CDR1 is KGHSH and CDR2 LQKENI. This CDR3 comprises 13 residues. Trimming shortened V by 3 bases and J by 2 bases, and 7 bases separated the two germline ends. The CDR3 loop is CASSPASQETQYF. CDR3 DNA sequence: TGTGCCAGCTCACCGGCTTCACAAGAGACCCAGTACTTC.

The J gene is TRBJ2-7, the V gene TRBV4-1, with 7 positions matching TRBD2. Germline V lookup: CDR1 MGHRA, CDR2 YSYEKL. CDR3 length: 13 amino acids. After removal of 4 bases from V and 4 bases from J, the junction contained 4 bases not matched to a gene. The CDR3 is CASSLSGGYEQYF. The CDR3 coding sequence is TGCGCCAGCAGCCTCTCGGGGGGTTACGAGCAGTACTTC.

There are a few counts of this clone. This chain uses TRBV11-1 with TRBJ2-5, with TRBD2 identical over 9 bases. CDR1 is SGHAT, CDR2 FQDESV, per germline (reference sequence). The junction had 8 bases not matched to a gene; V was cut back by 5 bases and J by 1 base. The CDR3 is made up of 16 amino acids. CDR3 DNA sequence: TGTGCCAGCAGCCCGGGGGGCGGGAGGGTCCAAGAGACCCAGTACTTC. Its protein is CASSPGGGRVQETQYF.

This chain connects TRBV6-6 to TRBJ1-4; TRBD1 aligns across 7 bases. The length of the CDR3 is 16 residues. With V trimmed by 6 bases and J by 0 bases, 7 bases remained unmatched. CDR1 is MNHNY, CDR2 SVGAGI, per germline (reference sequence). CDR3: CASSRDRAATNEKLFF. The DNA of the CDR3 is TGTGCCAGCAGCCGGGACAGAGCCGCAACTAATGAAAAACTGTTTTTT.

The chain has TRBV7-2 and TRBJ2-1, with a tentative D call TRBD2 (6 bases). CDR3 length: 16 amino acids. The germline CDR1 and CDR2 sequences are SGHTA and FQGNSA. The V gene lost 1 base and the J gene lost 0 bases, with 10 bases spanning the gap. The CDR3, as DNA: TGTGCCAGCAGCTTAGTGGCGGGGAGCTCCTACAATGAGCAGTTCTTC. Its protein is CASSLVAGSSYNEQFF. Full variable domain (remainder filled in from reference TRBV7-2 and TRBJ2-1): GAGVSQSPSNKVTEKGKDVELRCDPISGHTALYWYRQSLGQGLEFLIYFQGNSAPDKSGLPSDRFSAERTGGSVSTLTIQRTQQEDSAVYLCASSLVAGSSYNEQFFGPGTRLTVL.

DNA of the CDR3: TGTGCCAGCTCCCCAGGGCCTCCAAATGAGCAGTTCTTC. Protein product: CASSPGPPNEQFF. The chain uses TRBV18 and TRBJ2-1, with a tentative D call TRBD1 (5 bases). The V gene's germline CDR1 is KGHSH and CDR2 LQKENI. V shed 6 bases and J shed 7 bases, with 13 bases lying between them. There are 13 residues in the CDR3.

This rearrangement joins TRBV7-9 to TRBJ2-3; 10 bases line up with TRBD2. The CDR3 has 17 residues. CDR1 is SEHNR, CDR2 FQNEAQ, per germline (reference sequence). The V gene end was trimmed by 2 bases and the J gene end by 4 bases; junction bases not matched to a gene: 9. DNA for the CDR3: TGTGCCAGCAGCTTACTCCTAGCGGGAGTACGTGCAGATACGCAGTATTTT. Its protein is CASSLLLAGVRADTQYF.

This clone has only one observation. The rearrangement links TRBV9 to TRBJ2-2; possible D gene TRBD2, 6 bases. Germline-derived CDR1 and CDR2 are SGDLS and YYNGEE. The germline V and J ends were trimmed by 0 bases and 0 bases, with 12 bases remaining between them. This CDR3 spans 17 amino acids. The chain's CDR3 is CASSVAPAGTNTGELFF. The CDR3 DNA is TGTGCCAGCAGCGTAGCCCCGGCGGGAACGAACACCGGGGAGCTGTTTTTT.

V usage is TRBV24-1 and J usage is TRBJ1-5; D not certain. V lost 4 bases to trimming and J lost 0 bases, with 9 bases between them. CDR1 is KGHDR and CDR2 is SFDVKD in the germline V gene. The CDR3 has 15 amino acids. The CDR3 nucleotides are TGTGCCACCAGTGACCCTACAGATAGCAATCAGCCCCAGCATTTT. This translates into CATSDPTDSNQPQHF.

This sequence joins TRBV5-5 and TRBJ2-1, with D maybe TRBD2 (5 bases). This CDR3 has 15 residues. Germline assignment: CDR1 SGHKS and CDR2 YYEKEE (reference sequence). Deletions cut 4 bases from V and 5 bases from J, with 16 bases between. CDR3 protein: CASSRDGLDHNEQFF. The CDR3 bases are TGTGCCAGCAGCCGAGACGGACTGGACCACAATGAGCAGTTCTTC.

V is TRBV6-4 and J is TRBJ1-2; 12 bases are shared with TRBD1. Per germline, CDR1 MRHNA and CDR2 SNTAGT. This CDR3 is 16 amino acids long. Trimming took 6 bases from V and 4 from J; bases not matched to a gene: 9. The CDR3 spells CASRTSGTGGGYGYTF. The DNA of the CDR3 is TGTGCCAGCAGGACCTCCGGGACAGGGGGCGGCTATGGCTACACCTTC.

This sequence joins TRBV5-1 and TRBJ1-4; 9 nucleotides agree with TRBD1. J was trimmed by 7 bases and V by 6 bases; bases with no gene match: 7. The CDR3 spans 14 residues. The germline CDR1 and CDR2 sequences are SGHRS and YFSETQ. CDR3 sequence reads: CASTPGDRAEKLFF. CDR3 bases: TGCGCCAGCACCCCCGGGGACAGGGCTGAAAAACTGTTTTTT.